The 10 T cell receptor beta chains below come from one sample, sequenced in a study of cytomegalovirus exposure and HLA in healthy donors. Researchers ran the PCR with 60 Vbeta and 13 Jbeta primers. Sequencing used immunoSEQ multiplex PCR; TCRdb keeps in-frame clones, though not all of them. The sample has about 92,000 clones; 70% to 75% are singletons. Material for sequencing was PBMCs. These receptors originate from a woman under 30 in good health and CMV-seropositive.

The rearrangement links TRBV2 to TRBJ2-7; TRBD2 is a possible D gene (6 bases). Germline V gene lookup returns CDR1 SNHLY and CDR2 FYNNEI. Trimming removed 6 bases from V and 8 bases from J, with 17 bases in between. CDR3 size: 13 residues. The DNA of the CDR3 is TGTGCCAGCAGCGACCTTAGGGCGGGGAAGCAGTACTTC. Protein product: CASSDLRAGKQYF.

V is TRBV2 and J is TRBJ1-2, with 7 nucleotides matching TRBD1. The germline V gene has CDR1 SNHLY and CDR2 FYNNEI. The CDR3 covers 13 residues. J was trimmed by 6 bases and V by 4 bases; bases with no gene match: 5. The CDR3 sequence: CASSAQGSDGYTF. CDR3 sequence (DNA): TGTGCCAGCAGTGCACAGGGGTCGGATGGCTACACCTTC.

The J gene is TRBJ2-5, the V gene TRBV4-2; 7 bases fit TRBD2. The J call could be wrong; TRBJ2-7 is a better fit for the DNA end. Germline V lookup: CDR1 LGHNA, CDR2 YNFKEQ. The CDR3 covers 16 residues. The CDR3 nucleotides are TGTGCCAGCAGCCAAGGTAGGCGGGAGAAGGCGTACGAGCAGTACTTC. Its protein product is CASSQGRREKAYEQYF.

V gene TRBV5-1 combines with J gene TRBJ2-7; weak D call: TRBD2 (5 bases). This CDR3 spans 14 amino acids. Germline CDR1 SGHRS, CDR2 YFSETQ. With 3 bases removed from V and 0 bases from J, the gap between germline ends came to 10 bases. The CDR3 nucleotides read TGCGCCAGCAGCTCGGAGGAGAACTCCTACGAGCAGTACTTC. It specifies CASSSEENSYEQYF.

The V call is TRBV11-2, the J call TRBJ1-2; 10 bases map to TRBD1. V shed 6 bases and J 3 bases; nucleotides not matched to a gene: 4. The CDR3 has 14 residues. Germline CDR1 reads SGHAT; CDR2 reads FQNNGV. This CDR3 reads CASSRTGGDYGYTF. The CDR3 DNA sequence: TGTGCCAGCAGTCGGACAGGGGGAGACTATGGCTACACCTTC.

This clone was picked up one time. The rearrangement joins TRBV6-5 to TRBJ2-3, with D unclear. This CDR3 is built from 13 residues. Germline CDR1 reads MNHEY; CDR2 reads SVGAGI. Trimming removed 6 bases at V and 4 bases at J, with 11 bases between. CDR3 sequence reads: CASSRRGADTQYF. The CDR3 region has the DNA TGTGCCAGCAGCCGACGAGGCGCAGATACGCAGTATTTT.

This chain connects TRBV7-2 to TRBJ1-1; D might be TRBD1 (5 bases). The CDR3 has 14 amino acids. Trimming cost V 6 bases and J 1 base, with 12 bases left between them. Germline CDR1 and CDR2: SGHTA and FQGNSA. Here the CDR3 reads CASSHDRGNTEAFF. As DNA, the CDR3 is TGTGCCAGCAGTCACGATAGGGGGAACACTGAAGCTTTCTTT.

The gene calls are TRBV9 and TRBJ2-1; 9 bases agree with TRBD1. After removal of 3 bases from V and 3 bases from J, the junction contained 7 bases not matched to a gene. The CDR3 is 16 amino acids. The germline V gene encodes CDR1 SGDLS and CDR2 YYNGEE. The CDR3 sequence: CASSAGTGRNYNEQFF. CDR3 sequence (DNA): TGTGCCAGCAGCGCCGGGACAGGGAGAAACTACAATGAGCAGTTCTTC.

The chain combines TRBV9 with TRBJ2-7; the match to TRBD1 covers 8 bases. Germline loops: CDR1 SGDLS, CDR2 YYNGEE. This CDR3 has 15 amino acids. The J segment lost 1 base and the V segment lost 4 bases, leaving 7 bases of the junction unmatched. The DNA of the CDR3 is TGTGCCAGCAGCCTAGGACAGGGCTTTTCCTACGAGCAGTACTTC. Translated: CASSLGQGFSYEQYF.

This clone was observed a single time. The chain uses TRBV10-3 and TRBJ1-4; 7 nucleotides line up with TRBD1. This CDR3 comprises 14 residues. Germline loops: CDR1 ENHRY, CDR2 SYGVKD. The ends lost 6 bases at V and 4 bases at J; junction bases unmatched: 5. CDR3 residues: CAIRGGQSNEKLFF. The DNA of the CDR3 is TGTGCCATCAGGGGGGGACAGAGTAATGAAAAACTGTTTTTT.